These T cell receptor beta chains were read from a single sample in a study of blood T cells in healthy people across ages. TCRdb used MiXCR to reprocess the 5' RACE reads, holding one entry per CDR3 protein. The sample includes fewer than 800,000 distinct CDR3 sequences, roughly 32% seen only once; the top ten take roughly 14%. The sequencing sample was made of blood. The receptors here all came from an elderly woman in good health. The CDR3 runs from the conserved cysteine through the conserved F or W. The D gene is left open where the match is weak. Clone size is stated in some rows and not others, as once, few, many or a class when expanded.

>-|many|TRBJ1-4|TRBV5-1
CASSLTGLVSATNEKLFF
TGCGCCAGCAGCTTGACAGGCCTAGTTTCTGCAACTAATGAAAAACTGTTTTTT
>-|-|TRBJ2-7|TRBV27
CASSLIGQLEQYF
TGTGCCAGCAGTCTAATAGGACAGCTCGAGCAGTACTTC
>TRBD1|many|TRBJ2-4|TRBV7-2
CASNGQGAAWGNIQYF
TGTGCCAGCAATGGACAGGGGGCCGCTTGGGGAAACATTCAGTACTTC
>-|many|TRBJ2-6|TRBV5-1
CASTYSGAPGANVLTF
TGCGCCAGCACCTACAGTGGGGCGCCTGGGGCCAACGTCCTGACTTTC
>-|few|TRBJ2-2|TRBV5-1
CASRAGFDTGELFF
TGCGCCAGCAGGGCGGGGTTCGACACCGGGGAGCTGTTTTTT
>-|many|TRBJ1-5|TRBV20-1
CSARGQGDQPQHF
TGCAGTGCTAGAGGTCAGGGTGATCAGCCCCAGCATTTT
>-|many|TRBJ1-1|TRBV4-3
CASSQVMNTEAFF
TGCGCCAGCAGCCAAGTTATGAACACTGAAGCTTTCTTT
>-|many|TRBJ2-3|TRBV9
CASSVAHGISTDTQYF
TGTGCCAGCAGCGTAGCTCACGGTATTTCTACAGATACGCAGTATTTT
>TRBD1|few|TRBJ1-1|TRBV12-3/TRBV12-4
CASSTDGTAPTEAFF
TGTGCCAGCAGTACAGATGGGACAGCCCCCACTGAAGCTTTCTTT
>-|-|TRBJ1-1|TRBV21-1
CASSKEGASLNTEAFF
TGTGCCAGCAGCAAAGAGGGAGCCAGCCTGAACACTGAAGCTTTCTTT
>TRBD1|many|TRBJ2-3|TRBV20-1
CSAREQGATDTQYF
TGCAGTGCTAGAGAACAGGGGGCTACAGATACGCAGTATTTT
>-|-|TRBJ2-5|TRBV6-6
CASSYAAGEETQYF
TGTGCCAGCAGTTACGCGGCAGGGGAAGAGACCCAGTACTTC
>-|-|TRBJ2-2|TRBV7-2
CASSSYGVPGTGELFF
TGTGCCAGCAGCTCTTACGGGGTTCCGGGCACCGGGGAGCTGTTTTTT
>-|few|TRBJ2-7|TRBV10-2
CASSEARGTREQYF
TGCGCCAGCAGTGAGGCCAGGGGTACACGCGAGCAGTACTTC
>-|-|TRBJ2-5|TRBV19
CASSIGGSIQETQYF
TGTGCCAGTAGTATAGGGGGCAGTATCCAAGAGACCCAGTACTTC
>TRBD2|many|TRBJ2-5|TRBV6-2/TRBV6-3
CASNSAGAEETQYF
TGTGCCAGCAATTCAGCGGGGGCCGAGGAGACCCAGTACTTC
>-|many|TRBJ1-4|TRBV20-1
CSARDRGTRIAEKLFF
TGCAGTGCTAGAGATCGGGGAACCCGGATAGCGGAAAAACTGTTTTTT
>-|-|TRBJ2-1|TRBV20-1
CSARDRRSGVVLNEQFF
TGCAGTGCTAGGGACCGGAGGAGCGGTGTGGTTTTAAATGAGCAGTTCTTC
>-|-|TRBJ2-4|TRBV6-5
CASSYSTDLVAKNIQYF
TGTGCCAGCAGTTACTCGACAGATCTAGTAGCCAAAAACATTCAGTACTTC
>TRBD1|many|TRBJ1-2|TRBV7-8
CASSAAGTGGFGYTF
TGTGCCAGCAGCGCAGCCGGGACAGGGGGCTTCGGCTACACCTTC
>-|-|TRBJ2-1|TRBV9
CASSAMQPGPKAVPEQFF
TGTGCCAGCAGCGCTATGCAACCGGGACCCAAGGCCGTTCCTGAGCAGTTCTTC
>-|many|TRBJ2-5|TRBV7-3
CASSLKLAQASQETQYF
TGTGCCAGCAGCTTAAAATTGGCGCAGGCCAGCCAAGAGACCCAGTACTTC
>-|-|TRBJ2-6|TRBV20-1
CSAYSFSGANVLTF
TGCAGTGCTTACAGCTTCTCTGGGGCCAACGTCCTGACTTTC
>-|-|TRBJ2-3|TRBV5-1
CASSLGPNPSTDTQYF
TGCGCCAGCAGCCTGGGGCCCAATCCTAGCACAGATACGCAGTATTTT
>TRBD1|few|TRBJ2-2|TRBV6-5
CASSLRQGTGELFF
TGTGCCAGCAGCCTCCGACAGGGGACCGGGGAGCTGTTTTTT
>TRBD1|many|TRBJ1-4|TRBV7-9
CASRRTGGDEKLFF
TGTGCCAGCAGAAGAACAGGGGGCGACGAAAAACTGTTTTTT
>-|-|TRBJ1-4|TRBV5-1
CASGLVGSATNEKLFF
TGCGCCAGCGGCTTGGTTGGGTCTGCAACTAATGAAAAACTGTTTTTT
>-|-|TRBJ2-7|TRBV27
CASSLSSQGWAYEQYF
TGTGCCAGCAGTTTATCGTCGCAGGGGTGGGCCTACGAGCAGTACTTC
>-|-|TRBJ1-1|TRBV13
CASSLGPQVAFF
TGTGCCAGCAGCTTAGGCCCGCAGGTAGCTTTCTTT
>-|many|TRBJ2-7|TRBV20-1
CSAREFGRDTVEQYF
TGCAGTGCTAGAGAATTCGGCAGGGATACCGTCGAGCAGTACTTC
>TRBD1|-|TRBJ2-1|TRBV20-1
CSAPRTGVIDEQFF
TGCAGTGCTCCGAGGACAGGGGTAATCGATGAGCAGTTCTTC
>-|many|TRBJ2-1|TRBV4-1
CASSQEGSWGSNEQFF
TGCGCCAGCAGCCAAGAGGGATCGTGGGGGAGCAATGAGCAGTTCTTC
>TRBD1|few|TRBJ2-5|TRBV27
CASSLVHRGGETQYF
TGTGCCAGCAGTTTAGTTCACAGGGGTGGGGAGACTCAGTACTTC
>-|many|TRBJ2-1|TRBV6-2/TRBV6-3
CASTPRDPYNEQFF
TGTGCCAGCACCCCTCGGGACCCTTACAATGAGCAGTTCTTC
>TRBD1|few|TRBJ2-7|TRBV6-1
CASRVAGTGPREQYF
TGTGCCAGCAGGGTTGCCGGGACAGGCCCTAGGGAGCAGTACTTC
>-|-|TRBJ2-1|TRBV7-9
CASSPATGSSYNEQFF
TGTGCCAGCAGCCCGGCCACGGGGTCCTCATACAATGAGCAGTTCTTC
>-|many|TRBJ2-1|TRBV20-1
CSAPPAGSSYNEQFF
TGCAGTGCCCCCCCGGCAGGGAGCTCCTACAATGAGCAGTTCTTC
>-|many|TRBJ1-1|TRBV28
CASSLMDGEAFF
TGTGCCAGCAGTCTGATGGACGGTGAAGCTTTCTTT
>-|-|TRBJ2-7|TRBV24-1
CATSDSLGGSYEQYF
TGTGCCACCAGTGACTCCCTGGGAGGTTCCTACGAACAGTACTTC
>-|-|TRBJ2-3|TRBV7-3
CAGSLLSTDTQYF
TGTGCCGGCAGCTTACTAAGCACAGATACGCAGTATTTT
>-|few|TRBJ1-3|TRBV29-1
CSVALFGGNTIYF
TGCAGCGTGGCCCTATTCGGTGGAAACACCATATATTTT
>-|-|TRBJ1-5|TRBV20-1
CSASNPGRGNQPQHF
TGCAGTGCCTCAAACCCGGGACGGGGCAATCAGCCCCAGCATTTT
>TRBD2|-|TRBJ2-1|TRBV10-3
CAISKTSGGDTSYNEQFF
TGTGCCATCAGTAAGACTAGCGGGGGAGATACAAGCTACAATGAGCAGTTCTTC
>-|many|TRBJ1-6|TRBV7-9
CASSPDGPGSYNSPLHF
TGTGCCAGCAGCCCTGACGGGCCAGGGTCCTATAATTCACCCCTCCACTTT